These 17 T cell receptor beta chains came from one sample sequenced in a study of T-cell reconstitution after alpha-beta-depleted transplantation in children. Library preparation (for TCRbeta) was performed with unique molecular identifiers. TCRdb fed the PCR reads into MiXCR, producing one record per CDR3 protein. The sample records around 960,000 distinct CDR3 sequences, roughly 29% being singletons. The sequencing here drew on PBMCs, mostly from graft donor cells, taken 360 days after TCRalphabeta/CD19-depleted stem cell transplant. The origin of the receptors is a boy under three years old who had a stem cell transplant for SCID, so the T cells may come from the graft donor.

This clonotype was seen more than once but under ten times. The junction differs from germline at one of its ends, possibly a read error. This chain uses TRBV9 with TRBJ2-1; possibly TRBD2 for D (5 bases). The CDR3 length is 14 residues. Germline-derived CDR1 and CDR2 are SGDLS and YYNGEE. CDR3 sequence (DNA): TGCGCCAGCAGCGGCAGAGGCTCCTACAATGAGCAGTTCTTC. It encodes CASSGRGSYNEQFF. Looking up the rest from reference TRBV9 and TRBJ2-1 gives the full variable domain: DSGVTQTPKHLITATGQRVTLRCSPRSGDLSVYWYQQSLDQGLQFLIQYYNGEERAKGNILERFSAQQFPDLHSELNLSSLELGDSALYFCASSGRGSYNEQFFGPGTRLTVL.

V gene TRBV4-1 combines with J gene TRBJ1-3; possible D gene TRBD1, 5 bases. CDR3 size: 16 residues. V was cut by 2 bases and J by 0 bases, with 11 bases left in between. The germline V gene has CDR1 MGHRA and CDR2 YSYEKL. In DNA form, the CDR3 reads TGCGCCAGCAGCCAACTTGGGACTGGCTCTGGAAACACCATATATTTT. Its translation is CASSQLGTGSGNTIYF.

This clonotype has more than one count but fewer than ten. The chain recombines TRBV15 with TRBJ2-3; 11 nucleotides agree with TRBD2. The ends lost 3 bases at V and 5 bases at J; junction bases unmatched: 4. The length of the CDR3 is 15 residues. CDR1 and CDR2 (germline): LNHNV, YYDKDF (reference sequence). The CDR3, as DNA: TGTGCCACCAGCAGGAAAGGACTAGCGGGAGATACGCAGTATTTT. Translation: CATSRKGLAGDTQYF.

This clonotype was seen a handful of times. This chain uses TRBV29-1 with TRBJ1-2, with TRBD1 matching 9 bases. Looked up from germline, CDR1 is SQVTM and CDR2 is ANQGSEA. This CDR3 contains 12 residues. With V trimmed by 7 bases and J by 8 bases, 8 bases remained unmatched. The CDR3 loop is CSGGTGRMGYTF. The DNA of the CDR3 is TGCAGCGGCGGGACAGGGCGGATGGGCTACACCTTC.

This clonotype occurred many times. This chain connects TRBV5-1 to TRBJ1-6; tentatively, D is TRBD1 (5 bases). With 4 bases removed from V and 3 bases from J, the gap between germline ends came to 14 bases. The CDR3 contains 16 residues. Germline loops: CDR1 SGHRS, CDR2 YFSETQ. Written as DNA, the CDR3 is TGCGCCAGCAGCCCCGGACACGGAGACTATAATTCACCCCTCCACTTT. As protein: CASSPGHGDYNSPLHF. The full variable domain, in which reference TRBV5-1 and TRBJ1-6 provide the parts outside the CDR3, is KAGVTQTPRYLIKTRGQQVTLSCSPISGHRSVSWYQQTPGQGLQFLFEYFSETQRNKGNFPGRFSGRQFSNSRSEMNVSTLELGDSALYLCASSPGHGDYNSPLHFGNGTRLTVT.

This sequence joins TRBV5-1 and TRBJ1-2, with TRBD1 as a possible D gene (5 bases). Trimming shortened V by 0 bases and J by 0 bases, and 12 bases separated the two germline ends. CDR1 and CDR2 (germline): SGHRS, YFSETQ. This CDR3 contains 16 residues. DNA for the CDR3: TGCGCCAGCAGCTTGGTTGGGGCCGGGGCTAACTATGGCTACACCTTC. Translation gives CASSLVGAGANYGYTF. Filled out from reference TRBV5-1 and TRBJ1-2, the complete variable domain reads KAGVTQTPRYLIKTRGQQVTLSCSPISGHRSVSWYQQTPGQGLQFLFEYFSETQRNKGNFPGRFSGRQFSNSRSEMNVSTLELGDSALYLCASSLVGAGANYGYTFGSGTRLTVV.

This clonotype was observed at least ten times. This chain connects TRBV3-1 to TRBJ2-3, with TRBD2 matching 7 bases. With V trimmed by 4 bases and J by 0 bases, 1 base remained unmatched. The CDR3 consists of 14 residues. Germline V gene sequence: CDR1 LGHDT, CDR2 YNNKEL (reference sequence). The CDR3 spells CASSRLASTDTQYF. The CDR3, as DNA: TGTGCCAGCAGCCGACTAGCTAGCACAGATACGCAGTATTTT.

The sample holds a few counts of this clonotype. This chain joins TRBV11-2 and TRBJ1-6, with 7 positions matching TRBD1. CDR1 SGHAT and CDR2 FQNNGV come from the germline V gene. This CDR3 is 15 amino acids long. V dropped 1 base and J dropped 9; count of bases not matched to a gene: 6. As DNA, the CDR3 is TGTGCCAGCAGCTTAGTAGGGCAGGGGGGTTCACCCCTCCACTTT. Amino acid sequence: CASSLVGQGGSPLHF. Variable domain in full (rest from reference TRBV11-2 and TRBJ1-6): EAGVAQSPRYKIIEKRQSVAFWCNPISGHATLYWYQQILGQGPKLLIQFQNNGVVDDSQLPKDRFSAERLKGVDSTLKIQPAKLEDSAVYLCASSLVGQGGSPLHFGNGTRLTVT.

This clonotype was counted a few times. J is TRBJ2-3 and V is TRBV7-6, with TRBD1 matching 8 bases. The CDR3 extends over 15 amino acids. Germline loops: CDR1 SGHVS, CDR2 FNYEAQ. V dropped 1 base and J dropped 4; count of bases not matched to a gene: 4. CDR3 sequence reads: CASSLDAQGADTQYF. Here the CDR3 DNA reads TGTGCCAGCAGCTTAGATGCACAGGGGGCAGATACGCAGTATTTT.

This clonotype was counted only a few times. The V gene is TRBV29-1, the J gene TRBJ2-1; TRBD2 matches 14 bases. V shed 6 bases, J shed 7 bases, and the junction held 8 bases outside the gene matches. Germline V gene sequence: CDR1 SQVTM, CDR2 ANQGSEA. CDR3 length equals 15 residues. CDR3 loop: CSVAGLAGGLNEQFF. The CDR3 DNA reads TGCAGCGTGGCAGGACTAGCGGGGGGCCTGAATGAGCAGTTCTTC.

This chain joins TRBV12-5 and TRBJ2-1; TRBD2 aligns across 9 bases. This CDR3 spans 14 amino acids. CDR1 and CDR2 from the germline V gene are LGHNT and FRNRAP. V was clipped by 6 bases and J by 1 base; unmatched bases: 1. DNA of the CDR3: TGTGCTAGTGGCGCGGGGGGGTCCTACAATGAGCAGTTCTTC. This gives the protein CASGAGGSYNEQFF.

This CDR3 reads CSVPDPPGAYHNEQFF. The CDR3 bases are TGCAGCGTACCCGATCCCCCAGGCGCCTACCACAATGAGCAGTTCTTC. The V and J genes are TRBV29-1 and TRBJ2-1; D uncertain. V shed 6 bases and J shed 5 bases, with 23 bases lying between them. From germline, CDR1 is SQVTM and CDR2 ANQGSEA. This CDR3 is built from 16 residues.

This clonotype appeared many times. This chain connects TRBV7-9 to TRBJ2-3, with D perhaps TRBD2 (5 bases). From germline, CDR1 is SEHNR and CDR2 FQNEAQ (reference sequence). The length of the CDR3 is 13 residues. V gave up 7 bases and J gave up 8 bases, with 16 bases separating them. The CDR3: CASTNLHAGTQYF. The CDR3 region has the DNA TGTGCCAGCACCAACTTACACGCGGGTACGCAGTATTTT.

This clonotype has just a few counts. The chain carries TRBV20-1 and TRBJ2-2; D is unclear. Germline-derived CDR1 and CDR2 are DFQATT and SNEGSKA (reference sequence). The CDR3 consists of 15 residues. The ends were cut back, 1 base at V and 4 bases at J, with 13 bases in the middle. The CDR3 region has the DNA TGCAGTGCTAGAGGGGCAGTGAGAGGCACCGGGGAGCTGTTTTTT. Its translation is CSARGAVRGTGELFF.

The V and J genes are TRBV7-8 and TRBJ2-7; 7 bases agree with TRBD1. V lost 5 bases to trimming and J lost 6 bases; unmatched junction nucleotides: 13. CDR1 SGHVS and CDR2 FQNEAQ come from the germline V gene. This CDR3 contains 15 residues. CDR3 DNA: TGTGCCAGCAGCGTCCGGGACAGTGATCTGCGCGAGCAGTACTTC. It yields the protein CASSVRDSDLREQYF.

V usage is TRBV6-4 and J usage is TRBJ1-5, with D perhaps TRBD1 (6 bases). The ends were cut back, 2 bases at V and 7 bases at J, with 15 bases in the middle. Germline lookup yields CDR1 MRHNA and CDR2 SNTAGT. CDR3 length: 15 amino acids. The CDR3: CASSDGEGVAQPQHF. The CDR3 DNA reads TGTGCCAGCAGTGACGGTGAGGGGGTGGCACAGCCCCAGCATTTT.

For this clonotype: Lacking the conserved final phenylalanine or tryptophan, this CDR3 likely reflects a read error. The chain couples TRBV5-6 to TRBJ1-2, with D possibly matching TRBD1 (5 bases). Trimming left V 2 bases short and J 7 bases short, with 18 bases between. CDR1 SGHDT and CDR2 YYEEEE come from the germline V gene. CDR3 length: 15 residues. The CDR3 region has the DNA TGTGCCAGCAGCTTCCAAGGGGATATTCCAGCTGGCTACACCGTC. It codes for CASSFQGDIPAGYTV.